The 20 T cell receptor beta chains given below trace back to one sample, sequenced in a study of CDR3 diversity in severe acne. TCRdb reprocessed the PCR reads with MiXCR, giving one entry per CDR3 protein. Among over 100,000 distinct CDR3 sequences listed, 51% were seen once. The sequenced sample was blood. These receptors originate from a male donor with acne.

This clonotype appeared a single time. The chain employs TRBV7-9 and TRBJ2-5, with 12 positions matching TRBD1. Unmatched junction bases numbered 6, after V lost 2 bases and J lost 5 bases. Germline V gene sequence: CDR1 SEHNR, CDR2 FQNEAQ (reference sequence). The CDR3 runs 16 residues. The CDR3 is CASSLSGTGGLETQYF. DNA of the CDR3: TGTGCCAGCAGCTTATCCGGGACAGGGGGCTTGGAGACCCAGTACTTC.

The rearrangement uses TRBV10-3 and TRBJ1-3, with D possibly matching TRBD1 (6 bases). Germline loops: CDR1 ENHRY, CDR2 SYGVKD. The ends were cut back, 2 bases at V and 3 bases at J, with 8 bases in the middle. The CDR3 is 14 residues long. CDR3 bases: TGTGCCATCAGTGAGCCGACAGGTGGAAACACCATATATTTT. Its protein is CAISEPTGGNTIYF.

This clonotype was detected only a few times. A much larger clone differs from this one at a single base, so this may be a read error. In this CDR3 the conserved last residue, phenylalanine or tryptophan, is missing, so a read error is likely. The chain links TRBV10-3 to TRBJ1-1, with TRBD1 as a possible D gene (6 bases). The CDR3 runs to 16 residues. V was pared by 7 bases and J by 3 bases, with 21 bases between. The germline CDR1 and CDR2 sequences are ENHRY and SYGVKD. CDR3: CAITPADRFEDTEAFL. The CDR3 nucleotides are TGTGCCATCACTCCGGCCGACAGGTTCGAAGACACTGAAGCTTTCCTT.

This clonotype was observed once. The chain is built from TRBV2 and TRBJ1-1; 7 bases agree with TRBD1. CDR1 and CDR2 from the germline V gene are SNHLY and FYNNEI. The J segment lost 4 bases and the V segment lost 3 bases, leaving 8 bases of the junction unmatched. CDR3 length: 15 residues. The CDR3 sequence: CASSEGKQGITEAFF. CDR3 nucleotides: TGTGCCAGCAGTGAGGGGAAACAGGGGATCACTGAAGCTTTCTTT.

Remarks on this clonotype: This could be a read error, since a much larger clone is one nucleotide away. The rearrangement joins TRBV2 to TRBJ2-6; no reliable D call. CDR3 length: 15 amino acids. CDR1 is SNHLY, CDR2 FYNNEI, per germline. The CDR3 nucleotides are TGTGCCAGACAGATCATTCGCTCTGGGGTCAACGTCCTGACTTTC. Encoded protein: CARQIIRSGVNVLTF.

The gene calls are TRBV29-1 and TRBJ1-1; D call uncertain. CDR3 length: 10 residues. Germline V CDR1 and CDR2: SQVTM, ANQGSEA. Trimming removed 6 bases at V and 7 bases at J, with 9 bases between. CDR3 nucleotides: TGCAGCGTGAGGACCGGTGAAGCTTTCTTT. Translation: CSVRTGEAFF.

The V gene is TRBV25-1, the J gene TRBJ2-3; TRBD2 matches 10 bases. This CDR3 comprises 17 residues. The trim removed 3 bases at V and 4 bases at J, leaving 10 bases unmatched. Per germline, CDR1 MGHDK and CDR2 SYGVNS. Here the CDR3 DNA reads TGTGCCAGCAGTGAGTCTAGCGGGAGAATCAGCCCAGATACGCAGTATTTT. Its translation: CASSESSGRISPDTQYF.

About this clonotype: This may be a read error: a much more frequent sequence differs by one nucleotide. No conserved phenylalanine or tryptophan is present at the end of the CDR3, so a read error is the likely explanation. The CDR3 coding sequence is TGTGCCAGCAGCTTGTACGTGGGCGGGCAAGAGACCCAGTACCTC. It yields the protein CASSLYVGGQETQYL. V is TRBV5-8 and J is TRBJ2-5, with a possible D match to TRBD2 (5 bases). CDR1 SGHTS and CDR2 YDEGEE come from the germline V gene. The CDR3 sequence is 15 residues long. The V and J ends lost 1 base and 2 bases respectively, with 12 bases between them.

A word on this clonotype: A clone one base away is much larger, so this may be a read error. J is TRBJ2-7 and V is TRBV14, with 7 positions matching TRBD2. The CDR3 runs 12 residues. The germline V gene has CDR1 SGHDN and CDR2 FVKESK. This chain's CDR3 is CGSGILTYEQYF. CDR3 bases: TGTGGCAGCGGGATTTTAACCTACGAGCAGTACTTC.

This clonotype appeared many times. This chain's CDR3 is CASSSLSGRTGPYEQYF. The DNA of the CDR3 is TGTGCCAGCAGCTCCTTATCTGGCAGGACAGGGCCCTACGAGCAGTACTTC. This sequence joins TRBV5-8 and TRBJ2-7, with TRBD1 matching 8 bases. Losses at the gene ends were 3 bases for V and 2 bases for J; bases not matched to a gene: 13. CDR1 and CDR2 from the germline V gene are SGHTS and YDEGEE. CDR3 length: 17 residues.

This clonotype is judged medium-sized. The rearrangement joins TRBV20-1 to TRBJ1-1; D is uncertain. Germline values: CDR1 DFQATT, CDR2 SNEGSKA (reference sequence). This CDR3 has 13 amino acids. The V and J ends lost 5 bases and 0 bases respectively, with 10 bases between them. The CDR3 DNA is TGCAGTGCTCCGGACCGTGTGAACACTGAAGCTTTCTTT. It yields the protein CSAPDRVNTEAFF.

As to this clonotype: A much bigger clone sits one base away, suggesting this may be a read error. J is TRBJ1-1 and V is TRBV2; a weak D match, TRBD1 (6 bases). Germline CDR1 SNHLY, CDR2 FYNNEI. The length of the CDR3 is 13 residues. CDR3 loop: CASSSGAGTEASF. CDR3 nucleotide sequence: TGTGCCAGCAGTTCAGGGGCAGGGACTGAAGCTTCCTTT.

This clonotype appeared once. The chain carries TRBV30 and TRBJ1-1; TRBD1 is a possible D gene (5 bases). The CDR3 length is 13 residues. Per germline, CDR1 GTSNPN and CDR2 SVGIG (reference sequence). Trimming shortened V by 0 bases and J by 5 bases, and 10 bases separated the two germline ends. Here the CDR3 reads CAWSVWQGTEAFF. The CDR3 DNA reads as TGTGCCTGGAGTGTGTGGCAGGGTACTGAAGCTTTCTTT.

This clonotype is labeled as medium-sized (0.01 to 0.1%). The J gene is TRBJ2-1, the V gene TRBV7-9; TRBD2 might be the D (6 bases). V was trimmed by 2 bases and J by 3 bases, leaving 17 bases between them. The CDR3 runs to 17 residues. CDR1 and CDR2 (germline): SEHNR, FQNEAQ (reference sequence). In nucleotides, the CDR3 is TGTGCCAGCAGCTTATCCGGAGGGCAGCGGATCTACAATGAGCAGTTCTTC. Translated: CASSLSGGQRIYNEQFF.

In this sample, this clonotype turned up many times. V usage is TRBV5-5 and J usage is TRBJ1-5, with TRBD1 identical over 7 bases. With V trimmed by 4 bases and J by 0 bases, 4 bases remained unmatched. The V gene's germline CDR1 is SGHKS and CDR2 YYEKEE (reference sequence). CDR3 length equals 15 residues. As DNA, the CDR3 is TGTGCCAGCAGCACCGGGACAGTTAGCAATCAGCCCCAGCATTTT. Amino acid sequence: CASSTGTVSNQPQHF.

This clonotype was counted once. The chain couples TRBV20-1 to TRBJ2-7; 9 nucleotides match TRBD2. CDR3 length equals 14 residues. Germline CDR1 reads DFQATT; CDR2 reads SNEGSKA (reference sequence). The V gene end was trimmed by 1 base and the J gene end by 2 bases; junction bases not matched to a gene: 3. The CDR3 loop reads CSARARTSAYEQYF. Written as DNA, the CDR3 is TGCAGTGCTAGAGCCCGGACTAGCGCCTACGAGCAGTACTTC.

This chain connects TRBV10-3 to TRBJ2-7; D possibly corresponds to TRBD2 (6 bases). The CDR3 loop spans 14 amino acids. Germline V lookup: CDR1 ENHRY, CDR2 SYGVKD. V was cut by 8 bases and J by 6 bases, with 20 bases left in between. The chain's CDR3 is CAIGGREKYCEQYF. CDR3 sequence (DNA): TGTGCCATCGGTGGGCGGGAAAAATACTGCGAGCAGTACTTC.

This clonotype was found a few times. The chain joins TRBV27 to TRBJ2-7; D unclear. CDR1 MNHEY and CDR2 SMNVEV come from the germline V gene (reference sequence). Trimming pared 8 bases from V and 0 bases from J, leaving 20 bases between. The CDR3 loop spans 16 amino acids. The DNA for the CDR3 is TGTGCCAGCTCCACTCGTGGGTCCATTAGCTCCTACGAGCAGTACTTC. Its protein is CASSTRGSISSYEQYF.

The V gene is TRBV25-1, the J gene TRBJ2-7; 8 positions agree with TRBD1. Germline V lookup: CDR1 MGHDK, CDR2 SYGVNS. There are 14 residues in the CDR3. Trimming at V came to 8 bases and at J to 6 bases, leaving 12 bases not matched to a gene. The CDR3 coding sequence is TGTGCCAGCCCCGACAGGGGCCCCCTCACCGAGCAGTACTTC. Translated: CASPDRGPLTEQYF.

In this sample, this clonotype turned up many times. The CDR3 sequence: CASSYSMRQVTEAFF. CDR3 coding DNA: TGTGCCAGCAGTTACTCGATGCGGCAAGTAACTGAAGCTTTCTTT. The rearrangement joins TRBV6-5 to TRBJ1-1; no definite D call. Trimming shortened V by 0 bases and J by 5 bases, and 13 bases separated the two germline ends. The CDR3 is made up of 15 amino acids. Germline CDR1 and CDR2: MNHEY and SVGAGI.